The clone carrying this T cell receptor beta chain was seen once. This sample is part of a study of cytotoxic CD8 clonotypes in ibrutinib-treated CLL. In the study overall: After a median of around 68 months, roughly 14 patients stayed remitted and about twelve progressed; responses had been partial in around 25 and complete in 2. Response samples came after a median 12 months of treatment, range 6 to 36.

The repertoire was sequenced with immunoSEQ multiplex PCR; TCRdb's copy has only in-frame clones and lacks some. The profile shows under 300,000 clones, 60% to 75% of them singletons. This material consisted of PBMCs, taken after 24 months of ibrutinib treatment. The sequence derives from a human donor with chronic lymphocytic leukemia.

The CDR3 loop reads CASSSPPTGTGGELFF. DNA for the CDR3: TGTGCCAGCAGTTCCCCTCCGACAGGCACCGGTGGGGAGCTGTTTTTT. The chain recombines TRBV28 with TRBJ2-2, with D perhaps TRBD1 (6 bases). CDR3 length: 16 residues. Trimming left V 4 bases short and J 8 bases short, with 20 bases between. The germline gives CDR1 MDHEN, CDR2 SYDVKM. Drawing the rest from reference TRBV28 and TRBJ2-2, the complete variable domain is DVKVTQSSRYLVKRTGEKVFLECVQDMDHENMFWYRQDPGLGLRLIYFSYDVKMKEKGDIPEGYSVSREKKERFSLILESASTNQTSMYLCASSSPPTGTGGELFFGEGSRLTVL.